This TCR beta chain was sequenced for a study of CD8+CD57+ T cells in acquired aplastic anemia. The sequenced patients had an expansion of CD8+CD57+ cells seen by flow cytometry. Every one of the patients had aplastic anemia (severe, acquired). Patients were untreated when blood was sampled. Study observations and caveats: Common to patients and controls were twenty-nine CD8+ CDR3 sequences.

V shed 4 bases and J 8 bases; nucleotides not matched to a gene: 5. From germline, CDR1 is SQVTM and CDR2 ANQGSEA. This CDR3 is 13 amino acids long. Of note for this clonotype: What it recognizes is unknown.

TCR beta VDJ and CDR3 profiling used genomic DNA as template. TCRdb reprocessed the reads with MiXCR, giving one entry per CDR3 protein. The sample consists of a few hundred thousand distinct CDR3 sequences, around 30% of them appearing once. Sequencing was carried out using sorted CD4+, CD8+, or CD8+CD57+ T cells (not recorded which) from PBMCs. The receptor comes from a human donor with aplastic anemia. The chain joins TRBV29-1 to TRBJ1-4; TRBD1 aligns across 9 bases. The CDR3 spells CSVGTGVGEKLFF. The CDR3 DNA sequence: TGCAGCGTTGGGACAGGGGTAGGGGAAAAACTGTTTTTT.